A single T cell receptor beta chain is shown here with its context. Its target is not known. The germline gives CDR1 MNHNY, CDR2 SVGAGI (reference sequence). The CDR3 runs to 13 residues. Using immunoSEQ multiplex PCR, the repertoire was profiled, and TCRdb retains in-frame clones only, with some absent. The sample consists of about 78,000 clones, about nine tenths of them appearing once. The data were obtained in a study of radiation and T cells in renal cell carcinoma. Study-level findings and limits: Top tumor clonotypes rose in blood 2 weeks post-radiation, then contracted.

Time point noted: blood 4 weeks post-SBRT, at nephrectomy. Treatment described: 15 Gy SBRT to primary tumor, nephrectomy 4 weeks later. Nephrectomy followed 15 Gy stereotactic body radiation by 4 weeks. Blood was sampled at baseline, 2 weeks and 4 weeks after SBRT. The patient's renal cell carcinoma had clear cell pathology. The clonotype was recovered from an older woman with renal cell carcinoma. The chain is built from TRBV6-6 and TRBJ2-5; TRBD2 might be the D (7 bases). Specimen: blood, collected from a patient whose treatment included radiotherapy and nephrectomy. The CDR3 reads CAVYGRGRETQYF. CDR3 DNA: TGTGCAGTCTATGGGCGGGGGCGAGAGACCCAGTACTTC.